This TCR beta chain comes out of a study of cytomegalovirus exposure and HLA in healthy donors. Findings of the study overall: Based on reports, TCR beta sequences accurately predicted HLA-A and HLA-B alleles for most subjects.

13 Jbeta primers and 60 Vbeta primers were used for the PCR. Produced via immunoSEQ multiplex PCR; TCRdb's table is partial and in-frame only. The sample has approximately 79,000 clones; 78% are singletons. With respect to this clone: Its specificity is unknown.

Germline CDR1 is SGDLS and CDR2 is YYNGEE. The ends lost 1 base at V and 6 bases at J; junction bases unmatched: 3. The CDR3 has 14 residues. This chain connects TRBV9 to TRBJ2-3, with TRBD1 matching over 9 bases. The source is a male donor in good health and CMV-seropositive. Sequences were obtained from PBMCs. This CDR3 is CASSVRTGDDTQYF. For the CDR3, the DNA is TGTGCCAGCAGCGTAAGGACAGGGGATGATACGCAGTATTTT.